The 12 T cell receptor beta chains below were found in one sample sequenced in a study of shared clonotypes between healthy human individuals. In the naive CD8 group, cells lacked CD45RO and were positively selected for CCR7, so terminally differentiated effector memory CD45RA+ cells were left out. The method was immunoSEQ multiplex PCR; TCRdb's version includes in-frame clones alone and lacks a portion of them. The sample yields some 2 million clones, about 95% seen once. Sequencing input: naive CD8+ T cells sorted from blood. Receptors were obtained from a man younger than 35 in good health.

CDR3 sequence (DNA): TGTGCCAGCAGCCCGAAGGGGGGTGGGCGAAGCACTGAAGCTTTCTTT. As protein: CASSPKGGGRSTEAFF. This chain links TRBV7-9 with TRBJ1-1, with a possible D match to TRBD1 (6 bases). CDR3 size: 16 residues. From germline, CDR1 is SEHNR and CDR2 FQNEAQ (reference sequence). V was pared by 5 bases and J by 4 bases, with 20 bases between.

For the CDR3, the DNA is TGTGCCAGCAGCTTAGGCGGGACAGCCCGGAGGGGTAATGAAAAACTGTTTTTT. As protein: CASSLGGTARRGNEKLFF. This chain joins TRBV7-6 and TRBJ1-4; 7 positions match TRBD1. CDR1 and CDR2 from the germline V gene are SGHVS and FNYEAQ. After removal of 1 base from V and 4 bases from J, the junction contained 12 bases not matched to a gene. The CDR3 covers 18 residues.

The V gene is TRBV2, the J gene TRBJ2-7; a possible D gene is TRBD2 (7 bases). This CDR3 is 17 amino acids long. Trimming took 3 bases from V and 6 from J, leaving 24 bases between them. Germline V gene lookup returns CDR1 SNHLY and CDR2 FYNNEI. DNA of the CDR3: TGTGCCAGCAGTGACGTTCTAGGGGGGGGAACGAGCCTCGAGCAGTACTTC. Its protein is CASSDVLGGGTSLEQYF.

Concerning this clone: Other DNA sequences from this sample encode an identical CDR3 as well. The chain employs TRBV7-9 and TRBJ2-5; D unclear. Germline assignment: CDR1 SEHNR and CDR2 FQNEAQ (reference sequence). The CDR3 loop spans 12 amino acids. The ends were cut back, 1 base at V and 5 bases at J, with 5 bases in the middle. DNA for the CDR3: TGTGCCAGCAGCTTAGACGGCGAGACCCAGTACTTC. Its protein product is CASSLDGETQYF. Supplemented by reference TRBV7-9 and TRBJ2-5, the full variable domain reads DTGVSQNPRHKITKRGQNVTFRCDPISEHNRLYWYRQTLGQGPEFLTYFQNEAQLEKSRLLSDRFSAERPKGSFSTLEIQRTEQGDSAMYLCASSLDGETQYFGPGTRLLVL.

V usage is TRBV6-5 and J usage is TRBJ1-5, with 7 bases matching TRBD1. The J segment lost 2 bases and the V segment lost 6 bases, leaving 7 bases of the junction unmatched. Germline CDR1 reads MNHEY; CDR2 reads SVGAGI. This CDR3 comprises 15 residues. DNA of the CDR3: TGTGCCAGCAGCCAGACAGGGTATGGCAATCAGCCCCAGCATTTT. Encoded protein: CASSQTGYGNQPQHF.

J is TRBJ2-7 and V is TRBV6-7; D is unclear. TRBV6-7 is annotated as an ORF whose role is uncertain. V lost 1 base and J lost 3, with 16 bases in between. This CDR3 region has 16 residues. The CDR3 sequence is CASSYLSRPSYYEQYF. As DNA, the CDR3 is TGTGCCAGCAGTTACTTATCGCGACCTTCATACTACGAGCAGTACTTC.

The rearrangement uses TRBV19 and TRBJ1-2; 7 bases line up with TRBD1. Germline values: CDR1 LNHDA, CDR2 SQIVND (reference sequence). This CDR3 spans 12 amino acids. V dropped 9 bases and J dropped 4; count of bases not matched to a gene: 5. CDR3 bases: TGTGCCAGCACAGGGGTGGTCTATGGCTACACCTTC. This encodes CASTGVVYGYTF.

The chain is built from TRBV2 and TRBJ1-2; TRBD1 aligns across 7 bases. The CDR3 length is 12 residues. Per germline, CDR1 SNHLY and CDR2 FYNNEI. V dropped 7 bases and J dropped 4; count of bases not matched to a gene: 3. This chain's CDR3 is CASIGQVYGYTF. The CDR3 nucleotides are TGTGCCAGCATTGGACAGGTCTATGGCTACACCTTC.

With respect to this clone: Other DNA variants within this sample encode the same CDR3. This rearrangement joins TRBV7-9 to TRBJ2-7, with D perhaps matching TRBD2 (5 bases). Germline V CDR1 and CDR2: SEHNR, FQNEAQ (reference sequence). The CDR3 has 13 amino acids. Trimming took off 3 bases at V and 3 bases at J, with 9 bases between the two ends. In nucleotides, the CDR3 is TGTGCCAGCAGCTTCGATACTAGCTACGAGCAGTACTTC. Residues: CASSFDTSYEQYF.

This clone has a single count. The gene calls are TRBV5-1 and TRBJ1-4; maybe TRBD1 (5 bases). Germline V gene lookup returns CDR1 SGHRS and CDR2 YFSETQ. V lost 4 bases and J 0 bases, leaving 13 bases between the germline ends. This CDR3 comprises 16 residues. As DNA, the CDR3 is TGCGCCAGCAGCACTTGGGGGTTTACAACTAATGAAAAACTGTTTTTT. As protein: CASSTWGFTTNEKLFF.

This sequence joins TRBV9 and TRBJ2-7; D could derive from TRBD1 or TRBD2 (5 bases each). V lost 4 bases to trimming and J lost 3 bases, with 17 bases between them. This CDR3 contains 15 residues. The germline V gene encodes CDR1 SGDLS and CDR2 YYNGEE. The CDR3: CASSLEGSIHYEQYF. The CDR3 bases are TGTGCCAGCAGCCTCGAGGGGAGCATCCACTACGAGCAGTACTTC. Using reference TRBV9 and TRBJ2-7 for the parts outside the CDR3, the full variable domain is DSGVTQTPKHLITATGQRVTLRCSPRSGDLSVYWYQQSLDQGLQFLIQYYNGEERAKGNILERFSAQQFPDLHSELNLSSLELGDSALYFCASSLEGSIHYEQYFGPGTRLTVT.

The gene calls are TRBV27 and TRBJ1-5, with 7 bases aligning to TRBD1. The V segment lost 8 bases and the J segment 6 bases; nucleotides outside the gene matches: 10. Germline V CDR1 and CDR2: MNHEY, SMNVEV (reference sequence). The CDR3 contains 14 residues. Here the CDR3 reads CASHPTGSSQPQHF. DNA for the CDR3: TGTGCCAGCCATCCGACAGGGTCAAGTCAGCCCCAGCATTTT.